One and the same sample provided the 11 T cell receptor beta chains below, sequenced in a study of Ad26.COV2.S vaccination and SARS-CoV-2 variants. This sample's treatment: some 20 received Ad26.COV2.S at low or high dose, single or two shots; 5 received placebo; per-sample allocation not given. Day 63 after the first injection of vaccine or placebo was the sampling time. The assay was immunoSEQ multiplex PCR, and TCRdb's table has in-frame clones only and misses some. The sample contains 380,000 or so clones, approximately 86% of which appear only once. This specimen was peripheral blood, taken in a trial of Ad26.COV2.S vaccine versus placebo. These receptors were taken from a person aged 18-60 years who received the Ad26.COV2.S COVID-19 vaccine or a placebo.

V usage is TRBV29-1 and J usage is TRBJ1-1; 8 positions match TRBD1. Germline loops: CDR1 SQVTM, CDR2 ANQGSEA. The CDR3 loop spans 13 amino acids. Trimming cost V 7 bases and J 4 bases; bases outside gene matches: 8. The CDR3 loop is CSARQGYGTEAFF. CDR3 in DNA: TGCAGCGCGAGACAGGGGTACGGCACTGAAGCTTTCTTT.

The chain is built from TRBV28 and TRBJ2-1; weak D call: TRBD2 (6 bases). The CDR3 runs to 14 residues. Trimming removed 2 bases from V and 6 bases from J, with 11 bases in between. CDR1 is MDHEN and CDR2 is SYDVKM in the germline V gene. DNA of the CDR3: TGTGCCAGCAGTTTAGCGGGGCCAGTCAATGAGCAGTTCTTC. Residues: CASSLAGPVNEQFF.

This clone was seen once. The J gene is TRBJ2-3, the V gene TRBV27, with D uncertain. With 5 bases removed from V and 0 bases from J, the gap between germline ends came to 3 bases. From germline, CDR1 is MNHEY and CDR2 SMNVEV (reference sequence). CDR3 length: 12 amino acids. CDR3 amino acids: CASSLSTDTQYF. The CDR3 DNA reads TGTGCCAGCAGTCTTAGCACAGATACGCAGTATTTT.

The genes are TRBV4-2 and TRBJ1-2, with D uncertain. Trimming took off 1 base at V and 4 bases at J, with 10 bases between the two ends. The length of the CDR3 is 14 residues. Germline V lookup: CDR1 LGHNA, CDR2 YNFKEQ. Here the CDR3 DNA reads TGTGCCAGCAGCCAAGGAATCACCTTCTATGGCTACACCTTC. This encodes CASSQGITFYGYTF.

The chain has TRBV28 and TRBJ1-3; TRBD1 matches at 7 bases. Germline V gene sequence: CDR1 MDHEN, CDR2 SYDVKM. CDR3 length equals 15 residues. V trimming: 6 bases; J trimming: 0 bases; junction bases outside the gene matches: 5. The CDR3 reads CASSLGTVSGNTIYF. The CDR3 coding sequence is TGTGCCAGCAGCCTCGGGACAGTCTCTGGAAACACCATATATTTT.

The chain links TRBV6-5 to TRBJ2-5; 9 bases are a match to TRBD1. CDR1 MNHEY and CDR2 SVGAGI come from the germline V gene. The CDR3 extends over 15 amino acids. Unmatched junction bases numbered 8, after V lost 5 bases and J lost 4 bases. CDR3 in DNA: TGTGCCAGCAGTCTGGGACAGGGCTTTTCAGAGACCCAGTACTTC. It yields the protein CASSLGQGFSETQYF.

This chain uses TRBV19 with TRBJ2-7; unclear D gene. In germline, CDR1 is LNHDA, CDR2 SQIVND (reference sequence). The CDR3 spans 11 residues. Trimming left V 5 bases short and J 3 bases short, with 5 bases between. Here the CDR3 DNA reads TGTGCCAGTAGTCAATACTACGAGCAGTACTTC. This encodes CASSQYYEQYF.

The CDR3 is CATSDNYGYTF. DNA of the CDR3: TGTGCCACCAGTGACAACTATGGCTACACCTTC. J is TRBJ1-2 and V is TRBV24-1; D ambiguous. The CDR3 runs to 11 residues. Germline V gene lookup returns CDR1 KGHDR and CDR2 SFDVKD. Between the trimmed V and J ends, which lost 4 bases and 2 bases, there was a span of 1 base.

This clone was counted between two and nine times. The CDR3 loop reads CASTPQKGITGELFF. CDR3 nucleotides: TGTGCCAGCACCCCACAAAAGGGGATCACCGGGGAGCTGTTTTTT. The genes are TRBV7-9 and TRBJ2-2, with D tentatively TRBD1 (5 bases). V was pared by 7 bases and J by 4 bases, with 16 bases between. The CDR3 spans 15 residues. Per germline, CDR1 SEHNR and CDR2 FQNEAQ (reference sequence).

The chain links TRBV4-1 to TRBJ1-5; no reliable D call. CDR3 size: 16 residues. V lost 4 bases and J 1 base, leaving 14 bases between the germline ends. From germline, CDR1 is MGHRA and CDR2 YSYEKL. The CDR3 nucleotides read TGCGCCAGCAGCCGGTCCCGAGCCGAAAGCAATCAGCCCCAGCATTTT. It translates to CASSRSRAESNQPQHF.

J is TRBJ2-3 and V is TRBV7-2, with TRBD2 matching 11 bases. With 4 bases clipped from V and 8 bases from J, the junction kept 11 bases outside the gene matches. This CDR3 has 16 amino acids. Germline V gene sequence: CDR1 SGHTA, CDR2 FQGNSA. The CDR3 loop is CASSSRFSGGVATQYF. The CDR3 DNA reads as TGTGCCAGCAGCTCCCGGTTTAGCGGGGGGGTGGCTACGCAGTATTTT.